This paragraph reports one T cell receptor beta chain. Original analysis: Cell counts per sample came from amplifying reference gene primers. The table came from immunoSEQ multiplex PCR; TCRdb's copy has only in-frame clones and leaves some out. V and J calls and clone size come straight from that table; D and trimming were deduced from the DNA. Here the sample spans almost 400,000 clones, around 87% being singletons. The record originates from a study of blood T cell repertoires in COVID-19. On the study more broadly: PBMCs, B-cell-depleted T cells, or T cells provided the cDNA or gDNA that made up the material.

The Seattle site enrolled patients during active infection and followed them longitudinally. Sequencing was carried out using peripheral blood. This TCR was sampled from a woman in her sixties or seventies with COVID-19, enrolled during active disease.

CDR3: CATSDLGGTPSTDTQYF. The CDR3 DNA sequence: TGTGCCACCAGTGACCTGGGGGGGACCCCGAGCACAGATACGCAGTATTTT. V is TRBV24-1 and J is TRBJ2-3; 7 nucleotides line up with TRBD2. V shed 4 bases, J shed 0 bases, and the junction held 9 bases outside the gene matches. The CDR3 extends over 17 amino acids. In germline, CDR1 is KGHDR, CDR2 SFDVKD.